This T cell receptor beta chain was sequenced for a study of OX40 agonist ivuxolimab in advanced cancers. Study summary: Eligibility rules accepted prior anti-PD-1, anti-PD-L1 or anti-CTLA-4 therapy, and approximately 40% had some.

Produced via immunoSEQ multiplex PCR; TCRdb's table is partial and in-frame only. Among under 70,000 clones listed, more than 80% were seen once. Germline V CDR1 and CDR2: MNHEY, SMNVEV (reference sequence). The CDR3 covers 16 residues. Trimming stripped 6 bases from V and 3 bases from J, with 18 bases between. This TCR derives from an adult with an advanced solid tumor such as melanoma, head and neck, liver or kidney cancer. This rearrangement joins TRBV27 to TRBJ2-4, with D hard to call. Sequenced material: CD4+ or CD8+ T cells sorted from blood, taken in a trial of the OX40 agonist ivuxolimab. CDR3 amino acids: CASSPRLGNVKNIQYF. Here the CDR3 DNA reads TGTGCCAGCAGCCCCCGCCTAGGAAATGTCAAAAACATTCAGTACTTC.